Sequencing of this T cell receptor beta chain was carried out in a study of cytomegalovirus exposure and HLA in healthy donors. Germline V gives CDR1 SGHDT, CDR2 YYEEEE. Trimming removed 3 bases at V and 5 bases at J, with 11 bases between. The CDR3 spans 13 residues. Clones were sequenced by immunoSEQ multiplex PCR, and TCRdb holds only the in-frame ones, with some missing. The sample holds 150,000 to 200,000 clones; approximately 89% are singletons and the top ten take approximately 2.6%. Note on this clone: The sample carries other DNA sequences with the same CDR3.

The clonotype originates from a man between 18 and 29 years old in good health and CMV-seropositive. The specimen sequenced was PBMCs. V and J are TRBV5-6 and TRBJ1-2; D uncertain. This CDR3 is CASSSGVNYGYTF. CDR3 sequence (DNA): TGTGCCAGCAGCTCCGGAGTGAATTATGGCTACACCTTC.